These 15 T cell receptor beta chains came from one sample sequenced in a study of blood T cell repertoires in COVID-19. Assay: immunoSEQ multiplex PCR; the TCRdb copy retains only in-frame clones and omits some. The table has more than 300,000 clones, 89% seen once; the top ten hold roughly 6.5%. Sequencing input: peripheral blood. Receptor source: a man aged 18-30 years who had recovered from COVID-19.

This clone was found once. The chain recombines TRBV7-2 with TRBJ1-2; D is perhaps TRBD1 (5 bases). The CDR3 is 13 amino acids. V lost 5 bases and J 7 bases, leaving 14 bases between the germline ends. Germline V gene lookup returns CDR1 SGHTA and CDR2 FQGNSA. CDR3 in amino acids: CASSPQVLAGYTF. The CDR3 coding sequence is TGTGCCAGCAGCCCACAGGTACTGGCTGGCTACACCTTC. Full variable domain (missing parts from reference TRBV7-2 and TRBJ1-2): GAGVSQSPSNKVTEKGKDVELRCDPISGHTALYWYRQSLGQGLEFLIYFQGNSAPDKSGLPSDRFSAERTGGSVSTLTIQRTQQEDSAVYLCASSPQVLAGYTFGSGTRLTVV.

This chain uses TRBV5-1 with TRBJ2-7; D gene uncertain. Trimming took 2 bases from V and 3 from J, leaving 12 bases between them. From germline, CDR1 is SGHRS and CDR2 YFSETQ. This CDR3 contains 14 residues. The CDR3 nucleotides read TGCGCCAGCAGCTTATCCCTCAACGGCTACGAGCAGTACTTC. Its translation: CASSLSLNGYEQYF.

The V and J genes are TRBV19 and TRBJ1-5, with D tentatively TRBD1 (5 bases). The CDR3 loop spans 13 amino acids. Trimming shortened V by 5 bases and J by 7 bases, and 12 bases separated the two germline ends. Looked up from germline, CDR1 is LNHDA and CDR2 is SQIVND (reference sequence). The CDR3 loop is CASSVQGTQPQHF. CDR3 coding DNA: TGTGCCAGTAGTGTCCAGGGTACCCAGCCCCAGCATTTT. The full variable domain, its missing parts supplied by reference TRBV19 and TRBJ1-5, is DGGITQSPKYLFRKEGQNVTLSCEQNLNHDAMYWYRQDPGQGLRLIYYSQIVNDFQKGDIAEGYSVSREKKESFPLTVTSAQKNPTAFYLCASSVQGTQPQHFGDGTRLSIL.

In this sample, this clone turned up a few times. V is TRBV19 and J is TRBJ1-6; 8 bases align to TRBD1. V lost 6 bases and J lost 7; bases outside the gene matches: 5. This CDR3 is 14 amino acids long. Germline CDR1 and CDR2: LNHDA and SQIVND (reference sequence). DNA for the CDR3: TGTGCCAGTAGGACAGGGGTGGAAAATTCACCCCTCCACTTT. It encodes CASRTGVENSPLHF.

The V and J genes are TRBV13 and TRBJ2-7, with 9 bases identical to TRBD2. V was pared by 8 bases and J by 6 bases, with 8 bases of the junction left unmatched. Germline lookup yields CDR1 PRHDT and CDR2 FYEKMQ (reference sequence). The CDR3 is 13 amino acids. DNA of the CDR3: TGTGCCAGCGTAAGTGAGCGGGGGGCCGAGCAGTACTTC. This codes for CASVSERGAEQYF.

This clone was counted a single time. This chain connects TRBV2 to TRBJ1-6; unclear D gene. This CDR3 has 16 amino acids. Trimming removed 2 bases from V and 0 bases from J, with 8 bases in between. Per the germline V gene, CDR1 is SNHLY and CDR2 is FYNNEI. This CDR3 reads CASSERRSSYNSPLHF. The CDR3 DNA reads as TGTGCCAGCAGTGAAAGGAGGAGCTCCTATAATTCACCCCTCCACTTT. The full variable domain, rest sourced from reference TRBV2 and TRBJ1-6, is EPEVTQTPSHQVTQMGQEVILRCVPISNHLYFYWYRQILGQKVEFLVSFYNNEISEKSEIFDDQFSVERPDGSNFTLKIRSTKLEDSAMYFCASSERRSSYNSPLHFGNGTRLTVT.

The V and J genes are TRBV19 and TRBJ1-2; the match to TRBD1 covers 8 bases. Trimming removed 4 bases from V and 2 bases from J; junction bases left unmatched: 3. Germline V CDR1 and CDR2: LNHDA, SQIVND (reference sequence). This CDR3 region has 14 residues. CDR3 bases: TGTGCCAGTAGTACGTGGGACAGGAACTATGGCTACACCTTC. Amino acids: CASSTWDRNYGYTF. The full variable domain, rest sourced from reference TRBV19 and TRBJ1-2, is DGGITQSPKYLFRKEGQNVTLSCEQNLNHDAMYWYRQDPGQGLRLIYYSQIVNDFQKGDIAEGYSVSREKKESFPLTVTSAQKNPTAFYLCASSTWDRNYGYTFGSGTRLTVV.

This clone came up many times. The V and J genes are TRBV4-1 and TRBJ2-2, with 12 bases lining up with TRBD1. V lost 5 bases to trimming and J lost 7 bases; unmatched junction nucleotides: 14. CDR1 MGHRA and CDR2 YSYEKL come from the germline V gene. The CDR3 runs to 18 residues. CDR3 coding DNA: TGCGCCAGCAGCTCTTCGGACCGGGACAGGGGGCGGGGCGGGGAGCTGTTTTTT. Translation gives CASSSSDRDRGRGGELFF.

In this sample, this clone turned up once. V and J are TRBV19 and TRBJ1-1; D call uncertain. V gave up 3 bases and J gave up 1 base, with 12 bases separating them. Per the germline V gene, CDR1 is LNHDA and CDR2 is SQIVND (reference sequence). This CDR3 contains 15 residues. Here the CDR3 reads CASSMSFVSNTEAFF. In DNA, the CDR3 is TGTGCCAGTAGTATGTCTTTCGTCTCGAACACTGAAGCTTTCTTT.

V gene TRBV6-5 combines with J gene TRBJ1-4, with a possible D match to TRBD1 (6 bases). Per germline, CDR1 MNHEY and CDR2 SVGAGI. The V gene lost 2 bases and the J gene lost 8 bases, with 12 bases spanning the gap. This CDR3 region has 14 residues. The DNA for the CDR3 is TGTGCCAGCAGTTACAGTACAGGGTGGGAAAAACTGTTTTTT. This codes for CASSYSTGWEKLFF.

The V gene is TRBV11-2, the J gene TRBJ2-1; TRBD1 is a possible D gene (6 bases). Germline CDR1 and CDR2: SGHAT and FQNNGV. V was shortened by 5 bases and J by 4 bases, with 21 bases between the two germline ends. This CDR3 comprises 17 residues. The CDR3 coding sequence is TGTGCCAGCAGCACCTACAGGGTTTATTCCTCTTACAATGAGCAGTTCTTC. This sequence encodes CASSTYRVYSSYNEQFF.

This sequence joins TRBV9 and TRBJ2-1; 9 bases agree with TRBD1. V trimming: 0 bases; J trimming: 6 bases; junction bases outside the gene matches: 16. There are 19 residues in the CDR3. The germline V gene has CDR1 SGDLS and CDR2 YYNGEE. The CDR3 loop is CASSVASVGWGQGSNEQFF. The CDR3 DNA reads as TGTGCCAGCAGCGTAGCCAGTGTGGGGTGGGGACAGGGATCCAATGAGCAGTTCTTC.

The J gene is TRBJ2-3, the V gene TRBV11-2; 9 bases map to TRBD2. Germline assignment: CDR1 SGHAT and CDR2 FQNNGV. CDR3 size: 18 residues. Trimming cost V 0 bases and J 7 bases; bases outside gene matches: 14. Here the CDR3 DNA reads TGTGCCAGCAGCTTAGAAGCGACTAGCGGATATTACACGAATACGCAGTATTTT. It translates to CASSLEATSGYYTNTQYF. The whole variable domain, filled in from reference TRBV11-2 and TRBJ2-3, reads EAGVAQSPRYKIIEKRQSVAFWCNPISGHATLYWYQQILGQGPKLLIQFQNNGVVDDSQLPKDRFSAERLKGVDSTLKIQPAKLEDSAVYLCASSLEATSGYYTNTQYFGPGTRLTVL.

This chain joins TRBV10-3 and TRBJ1-1; 10 bases fit TRBD1. V lost 3 bases to trimming and J lost 0 bases; unmatched junction nucleotides: 10. The length of the CDR3 is 18 residues. CDR1 and CDR2 from the germline V gene are ENHRY and SYGVKD. CDR3 protein: CAISEPDRGGGMNTEAFF. The CDR3 DNA reads as TGTGCCATCAGTGAACCGGACAGGGGGGGAGGAATGAACACTGAAGCTTTCTTT.

This chain connects TRBV6-2 or TRBV6-3 to TRBJ1-1; D is perhaps TRBD1 (5 bases). The germline V gene has CDR1 MNHEY and CDR2 SVGEGT. Deletions cut 2 bases from V and 11 bases from J, with 15 bases between. This CDR3 contains 13 residues. In DNA form, the CDR3 reads TGTGCCAGCAGTTACCAACAAGGGGTTAGGGCTTTCTTT. Residues: CASSYQQGVRAFF.